Sequencing of this T cell receptor beta chain was carried out in a study of CD8+ T cells in alopecia areata. In the case of this clone: What it recognizes is unknown.

cDNA serving as the sequencing template came from extracted, reverse transcribed RNA. Profiled with immunoSEQ multiplex PCR; TCRdb holds only in-frame clones, not every one. The sample lists some 240,000 clones, roughly 56% seen once, with 1.6% in the top ten. Treatment defined: oral pan-JAK inhibitor, 5-10 mg twice daily. Study-wide results and caveats: Resident alphabeta T-cell populations of normal skin are likewise subject to sequencing in scalp samples.

Sequences were derived from CD4+ T cells sorted from blood, sampled at week 4, from a patient treated with tofacitinib. The clonotype was recovered from a human donor with alopecia areata.

The CDR3: CATSRDRQRGFGYNEQFF. As DNA, the CDR3 is TGTGCCACCAGCAGAGATCGCCAGCGGGGGTTTGGATACAATGAGCAGTTCTTC. The genes are TRBV15 and TRBJ2-1; 8 positions agree with TRBD2. The CDR3 has 18 amino acids. Trimming took 0 bases from V and 4 from J; bases not matched to a gene: 11. Germline V gives CDR1 LNHNV, CDR2 YYDKDF (reference sequence). The variable domain in full, with the rest retrieved from reference TRBV15 and TRBJ2-1, is DAMVIQNPRYQVTQFGKPVTLSCSQTLNHNVMYWYQQKSSQAPKLLFHYYDKDFNNEADTPDNFQSRRPNTSFCFLDIRSPGLGDTAMYLCATSRDRQRGFGYNEQFFGPGTRLTVL.